This T cell receptor (beta chain) is from a study of blood T cell repertoires in COVID-19. About the research overall: The United States, Italy and Spain were the sources of the acute and convalescent COVID-19 samples. The analysed material was cDNA or gDNA that came from T cells, B-cell-depleted T cells, or PBMCs.

The method was immunoSEQ multiplex PCR; TCRdb's version includes in-frame clones alone and lacks a portion of them. The table has about 83,000 clones, roughly 76% seen once. The CDR3 is 19 amino acids. V shed 1 base and J 2 bases; nucleotides not matched to a gene: 12. Germline values: CDR1 LGHNA, CDR2 YSLEER. The clonotype comes from a woman over 75 with active or convalescent COVID-19. The sample consisted of peripheral blood. The chain joins TRBV4-3 to TRBJ2-1; 9 nucleotides agree with TRBD1. The CDR3 spells CASSQVLTPGQGAYNEQFF. The CDR3 bases are TGCGCCAGCAGCCAAGTTCTCACGCCGGGACAGGGTGCCTACAATGAGCAGTTCTTC.